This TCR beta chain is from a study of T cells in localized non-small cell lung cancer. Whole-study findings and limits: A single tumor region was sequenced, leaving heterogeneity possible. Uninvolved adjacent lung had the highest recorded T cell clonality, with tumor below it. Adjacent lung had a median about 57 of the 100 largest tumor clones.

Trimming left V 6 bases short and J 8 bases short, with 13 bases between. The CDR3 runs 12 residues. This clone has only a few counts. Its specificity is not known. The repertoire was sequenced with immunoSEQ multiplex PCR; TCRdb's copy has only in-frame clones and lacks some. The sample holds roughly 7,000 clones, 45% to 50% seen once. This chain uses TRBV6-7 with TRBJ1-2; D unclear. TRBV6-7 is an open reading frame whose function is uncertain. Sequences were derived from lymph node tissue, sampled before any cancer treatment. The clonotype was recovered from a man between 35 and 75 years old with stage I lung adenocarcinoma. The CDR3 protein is CASRPRKGGYTF. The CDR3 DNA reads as TGTGCCAGCAGGCCCAGGAAGGGCGGCTACACCTTC.